The rows below give T cell receptor beta chains drawn from one sample of a study of blood T cell repertoires in COVID-19. The assay was immunoSEQ multiplex PCR, and TCRdb's table has in-frame clones only and misses some. The profile shows roughly 100,000 clones, around 81% of them singletons. Sequences were obtained from peripheral blood. The receptors were gathered from a man aged 80 or over with acute or convalescent COVID-19. CDR3s include the opening cysteine and the closing phenylalanine or tryptophan.

>TRBV28
CASRGTMLSYEQYF
>TRBV27
CASRRQGTGNTIYF
>TRBV11-2
CASSLLAGGTDTQYF
>TRBV5-1
CASSPQADTDTQYF
>TRBV15
CATAESYNSPLHF
>TRBV27
CASTAPTGPPYEQYF
>TRBV2
CASTLRETQYF
>TRBV29-1
CSAGQEYGYTF
>TRBV6-5
CASSYSFGRTNEKLFF
>TRBV2
CATKPSSYNSPLHF
>TRBV4-3
CASSQDGQPGNTIYF
>TRBV19
CASTPRFGGTIGHEQFF
>TRBV4-3
CASSQELQGIYGYTF
>TRBV5-8
CASSFRYNEQFF
>TRBV6-1
CASSGTFSSGTPELFF
>TRBV27
CASSISGTSYEQYF
>TRBV11-1
CASRQDRAPSYEQYF
>TRBV27
CASSLRGQGRGTQYF
>TRBV9
CASSADRASTEAFF
>TRBV19
CASRDGGTVQGAYEQYF
>TRBV5-1
CASSSDRPNTEAFF
>TRBV6-6
CASSRQILQGSGANVLTF
>TRBV29-1
CSVDSGRADETQYF
>TRBV7-8
CASSSPGGVTGELFF
>TRBV6-1
CASSEATKEASPGNTIYF
>TRBV28
CASSLRGRNEKLFF
>TRBV24-1
CATSVSGGTGELFF
>TRBV24-1
CATSAETGTSEQYF
>TRBV5-1
CASSFQGTGPYEQYF